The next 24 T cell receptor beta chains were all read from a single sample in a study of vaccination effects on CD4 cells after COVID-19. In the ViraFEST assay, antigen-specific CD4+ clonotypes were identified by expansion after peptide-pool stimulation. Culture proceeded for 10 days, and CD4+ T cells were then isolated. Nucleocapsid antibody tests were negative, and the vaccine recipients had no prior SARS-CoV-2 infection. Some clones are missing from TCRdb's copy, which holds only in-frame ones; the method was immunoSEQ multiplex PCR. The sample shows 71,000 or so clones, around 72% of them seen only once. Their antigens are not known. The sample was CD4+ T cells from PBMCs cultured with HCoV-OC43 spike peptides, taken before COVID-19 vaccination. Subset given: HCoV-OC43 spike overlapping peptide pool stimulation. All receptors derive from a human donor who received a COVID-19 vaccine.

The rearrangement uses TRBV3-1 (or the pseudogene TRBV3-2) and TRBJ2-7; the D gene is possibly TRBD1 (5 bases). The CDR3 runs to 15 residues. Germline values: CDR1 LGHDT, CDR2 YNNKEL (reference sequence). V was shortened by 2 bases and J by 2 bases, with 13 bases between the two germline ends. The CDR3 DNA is TGTGCCAGCAGCCAATATGCCACAGGAGCCTACGAGCAGTACGTC. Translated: CASSQYATGAYEQYV.

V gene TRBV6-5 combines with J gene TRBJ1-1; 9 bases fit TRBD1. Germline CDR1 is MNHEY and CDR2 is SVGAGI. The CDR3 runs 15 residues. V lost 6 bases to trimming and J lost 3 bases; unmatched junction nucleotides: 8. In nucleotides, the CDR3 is TGTGCCAGCAGGCGAAACAGGGGGCTGGACACTGAAGCTTTCTTT. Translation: CASRRNRGLDTEAFF.

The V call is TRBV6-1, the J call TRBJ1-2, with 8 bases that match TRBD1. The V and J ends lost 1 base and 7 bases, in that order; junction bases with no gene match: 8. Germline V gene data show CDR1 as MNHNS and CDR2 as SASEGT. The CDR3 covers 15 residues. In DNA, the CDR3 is TGTGCCAGCAGTGAAGGGACAGGGCGTCTGGGTGGCTACACCTTC. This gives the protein CASSEGTGRLGGYTF.

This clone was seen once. CDR3 DNA: TGTGCCAGCAGTTTAAAAAATACGCAGTATTTT. Its protein product is CASSLKNTQYF. The rearrangement uses TRBV6-6 and TRBJ2-3, with D unclear. Germline V gene sequence: CDR1 MNHNY, CDR2 SVGAGI (reference sequence). The CDR3 spans 11 residues. Trimming stripped 4 bases from V and 7 bases from J, with 6 bases between.

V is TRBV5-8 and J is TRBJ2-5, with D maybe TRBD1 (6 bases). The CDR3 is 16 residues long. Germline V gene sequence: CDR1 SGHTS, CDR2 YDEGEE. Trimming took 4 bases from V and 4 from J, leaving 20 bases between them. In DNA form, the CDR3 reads TGTGCCAGCAGCCTGGGCAGGGGCGTTATGGGAGAGACCCAGTACTTC. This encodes CASSLGRGVMGETQYF.

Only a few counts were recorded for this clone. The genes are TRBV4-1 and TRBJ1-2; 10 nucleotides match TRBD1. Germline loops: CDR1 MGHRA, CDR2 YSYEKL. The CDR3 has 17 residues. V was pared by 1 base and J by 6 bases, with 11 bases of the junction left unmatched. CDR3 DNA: TGCGCCAGCAGCCAAGGGTCCGTCGACAGGGGGCAGGATGGCTACACCTTC. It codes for CASSQGSVDRGQDGYTF.

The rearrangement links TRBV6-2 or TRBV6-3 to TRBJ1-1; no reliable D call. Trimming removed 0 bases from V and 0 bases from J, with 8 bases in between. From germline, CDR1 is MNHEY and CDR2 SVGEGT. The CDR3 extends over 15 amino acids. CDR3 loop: CASSYSGRMNTEAFF. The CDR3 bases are TGTGCCAGCAGTTACTCAGGGCGGATGAACACTGAAGCTTTCTTT.

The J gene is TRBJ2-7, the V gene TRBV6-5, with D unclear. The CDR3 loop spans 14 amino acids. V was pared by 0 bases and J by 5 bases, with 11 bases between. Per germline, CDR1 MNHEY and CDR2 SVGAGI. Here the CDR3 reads CASSYSGLVHEQYV. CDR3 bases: TGTGCCAGCAGTTACTCGGGCCTGGTCCACGAGCAGTACGTC.

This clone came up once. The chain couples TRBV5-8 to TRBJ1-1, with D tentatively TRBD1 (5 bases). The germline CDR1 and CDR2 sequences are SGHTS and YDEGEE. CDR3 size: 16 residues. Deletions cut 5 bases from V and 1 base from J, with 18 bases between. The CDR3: CASSQGVPGTNTEAFF. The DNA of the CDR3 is TGTGCCAGCAGTCAAGGGGTACCAGGGACGAACACTGAAGCTTTCTTT.

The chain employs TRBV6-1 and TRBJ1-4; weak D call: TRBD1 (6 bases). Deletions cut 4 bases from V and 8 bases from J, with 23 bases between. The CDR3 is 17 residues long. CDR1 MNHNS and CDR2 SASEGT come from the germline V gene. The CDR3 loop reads CASSGTGPYRIEEKLFF. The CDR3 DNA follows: TGTGCCAGCAGTGGTACAGGGCCATACCGAATAGAGGAAAAACTGTTTTTT.

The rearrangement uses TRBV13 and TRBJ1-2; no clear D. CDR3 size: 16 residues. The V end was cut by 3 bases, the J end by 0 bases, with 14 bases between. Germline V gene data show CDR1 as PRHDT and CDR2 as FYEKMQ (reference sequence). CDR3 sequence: CASSLESHQANYGYTF. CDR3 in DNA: TGTGCCAGCAGCTTGGAGTCACACCAAGCTAACTATGGCTACACCTTC.

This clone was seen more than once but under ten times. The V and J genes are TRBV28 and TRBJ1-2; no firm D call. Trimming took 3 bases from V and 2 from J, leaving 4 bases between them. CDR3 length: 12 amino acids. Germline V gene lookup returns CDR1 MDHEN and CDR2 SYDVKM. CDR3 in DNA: TGTGCCAGCAGTTTCATAAACTATGGCTACACCTTC. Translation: CASSFINYGYTF.

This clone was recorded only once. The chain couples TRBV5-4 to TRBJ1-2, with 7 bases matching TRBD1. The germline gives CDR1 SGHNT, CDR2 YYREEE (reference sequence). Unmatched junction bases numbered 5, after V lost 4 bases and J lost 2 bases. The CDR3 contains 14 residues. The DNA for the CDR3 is TGTGCCAGCAGCACTGGACAGGACAACTATGGCTACACCTTC. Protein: CASSTGQDNYGYTF.

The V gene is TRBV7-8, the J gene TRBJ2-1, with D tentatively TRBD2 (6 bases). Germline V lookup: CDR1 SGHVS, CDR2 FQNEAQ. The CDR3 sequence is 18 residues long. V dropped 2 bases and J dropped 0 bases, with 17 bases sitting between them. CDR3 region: CASSLQKGTVSSYNEQFF. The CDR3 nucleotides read TGTGCCAGCAGCTTACAGAAAGGGACTGTGAGCTCCTACAATGAGCAGTTCTTC.

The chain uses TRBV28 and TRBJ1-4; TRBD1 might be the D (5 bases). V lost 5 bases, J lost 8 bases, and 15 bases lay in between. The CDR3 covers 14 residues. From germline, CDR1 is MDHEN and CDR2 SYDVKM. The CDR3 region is CASSPGRAHEKLFF. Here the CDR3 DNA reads TGTGCCAGCAGTCCCGGCAGGGCCCACGAAAAACTGTTTTTT. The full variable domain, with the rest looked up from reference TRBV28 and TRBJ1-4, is DVKVTQSSRYLVKRTGEKVFLECVQDMDHENMFWYRQDPGLGLRLIYFSYDVKMKEKGDIPEGYSVSREKKERFSLILESASTNQTSMYLCASSPGRAHEKLFFGSGTQLSVL.

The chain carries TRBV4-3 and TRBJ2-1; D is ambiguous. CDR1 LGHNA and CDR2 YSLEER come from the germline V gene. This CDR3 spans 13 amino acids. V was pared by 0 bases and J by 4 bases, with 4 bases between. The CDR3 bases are TGCGCCAGCAGCCAAGAGAGGTACAATGAGCAGTTCTTC. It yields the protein CASSQERYNEQFF.

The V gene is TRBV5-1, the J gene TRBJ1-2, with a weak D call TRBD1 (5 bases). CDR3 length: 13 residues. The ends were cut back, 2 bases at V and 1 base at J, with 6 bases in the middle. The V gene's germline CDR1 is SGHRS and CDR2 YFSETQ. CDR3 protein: CASSFDSNYGYTF. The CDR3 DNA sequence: TGCGCCAGCAGCTTCGACAGTAACTATGGCTACACCTTC.

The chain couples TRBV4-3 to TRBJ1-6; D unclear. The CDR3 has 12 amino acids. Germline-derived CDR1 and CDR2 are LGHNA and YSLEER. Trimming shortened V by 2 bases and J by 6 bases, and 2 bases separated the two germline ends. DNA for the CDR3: TGCGCCAGCAGCCAATTTAATTCACCCCTCCACTTT. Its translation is CASSQFNSPLHF.

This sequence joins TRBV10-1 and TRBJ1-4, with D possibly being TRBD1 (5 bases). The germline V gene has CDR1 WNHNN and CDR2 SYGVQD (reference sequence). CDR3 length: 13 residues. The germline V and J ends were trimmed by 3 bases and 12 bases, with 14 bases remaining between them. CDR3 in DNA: TGCGCCAGCAGTGACCAGGGCCTTGGGCAACTGTTTTTT. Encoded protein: CASSDQGLGQLFF.

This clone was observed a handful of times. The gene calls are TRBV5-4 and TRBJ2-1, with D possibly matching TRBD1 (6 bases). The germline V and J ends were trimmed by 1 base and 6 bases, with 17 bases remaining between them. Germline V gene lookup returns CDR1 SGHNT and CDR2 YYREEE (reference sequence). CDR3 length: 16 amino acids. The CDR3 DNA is TGTGCCAGCAGCTTGATAACCAGGGGTAAGGTCAATGAGCAGTTCTTC. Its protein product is CASSLITRGKVNEQFF.

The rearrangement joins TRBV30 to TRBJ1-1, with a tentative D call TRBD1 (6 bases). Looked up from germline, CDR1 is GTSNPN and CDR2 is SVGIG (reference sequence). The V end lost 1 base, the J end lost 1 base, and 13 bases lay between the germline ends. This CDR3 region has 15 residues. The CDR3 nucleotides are TGTGCCTGGAGTGACAGCAGGGGACGGAACACTGAAGCTTTCTTT. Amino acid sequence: CAWSDSRGRNTEAFF.

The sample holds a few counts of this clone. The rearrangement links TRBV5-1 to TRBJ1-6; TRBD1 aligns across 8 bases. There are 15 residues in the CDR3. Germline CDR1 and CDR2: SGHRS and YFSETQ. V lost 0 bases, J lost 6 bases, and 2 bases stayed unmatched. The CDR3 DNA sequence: TGCGCCAGCAGCTTGGGACAGGGGAGTAATTCACCCCTCCACTTT. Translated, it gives CASSLGQGSNSPLHF.

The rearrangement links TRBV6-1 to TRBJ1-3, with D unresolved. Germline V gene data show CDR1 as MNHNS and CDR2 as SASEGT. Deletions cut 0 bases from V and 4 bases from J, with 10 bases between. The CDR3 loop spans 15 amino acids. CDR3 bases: TGTGCCAGCAGTGAAGCGCCGGACTTCGGAAACACCATATATTTT. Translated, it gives CASSEAPDFGNTIYF.

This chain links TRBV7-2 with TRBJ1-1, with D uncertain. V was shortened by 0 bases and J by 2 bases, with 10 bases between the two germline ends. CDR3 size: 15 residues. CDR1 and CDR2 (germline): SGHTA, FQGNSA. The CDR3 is CASSLASVGNTEAFF. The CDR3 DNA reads TGTGCCAGCAGCTTAGCGTCGGTAGGAAACACTGAAGCTTTCTTT.